This paragraph covers one T cell receptor (beta chain) sequence. Its cognate antigen is unknown. This record belongs to a study of cytomegalovirus exposure and HLA in healthy donors. V lost 0 bases and J 5 bases, leaving 13 bases between the germline ends. Germline V lookup: CDR1 LNHNV, CDR2 YYDKDF (reference sequence). This CDR3 has 15 amino acids. 13 Jbeta primers and 60 Vbeta primers were used for the PCR. Sequencing was performed with immunoSEQ multiplex PCR; in TCRdb, only in-frame clones are kept and a portion is missing. This sample carries 75,000 to 90,000 clones, around 68% of them seen once, and the ten largest clones take 20% to 25%. Study observations and caveats: Some V segments, including TRBV6-2 and TRBV6-3, were excluded as indistinguishable.

The sequence derives from a man aged 25-45 years in good health and CMV-seropositive. The chain recombines TRBV15 with TRBJ1-2, with a weak D call TRBD1 (5 bases). Sequencing input: PBMCs. The CDR3 is CATSRDKKGPYGYTF. The CDR3 DNA follows: TGTGCCACCAGCAGAGATAAGAAGGGGCCGTATGGCTACACCTTC.